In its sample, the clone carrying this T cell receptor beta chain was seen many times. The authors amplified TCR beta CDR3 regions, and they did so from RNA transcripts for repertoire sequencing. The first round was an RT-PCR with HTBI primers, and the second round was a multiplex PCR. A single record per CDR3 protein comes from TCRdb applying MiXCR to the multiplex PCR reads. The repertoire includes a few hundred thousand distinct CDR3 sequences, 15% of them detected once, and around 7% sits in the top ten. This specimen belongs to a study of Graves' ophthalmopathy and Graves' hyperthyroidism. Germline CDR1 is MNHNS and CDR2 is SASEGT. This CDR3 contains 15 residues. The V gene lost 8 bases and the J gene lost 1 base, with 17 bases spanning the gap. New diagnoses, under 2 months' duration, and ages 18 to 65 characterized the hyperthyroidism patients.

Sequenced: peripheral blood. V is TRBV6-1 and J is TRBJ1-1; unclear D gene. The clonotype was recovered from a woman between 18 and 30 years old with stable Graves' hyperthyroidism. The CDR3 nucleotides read TGTGCCAGCGGATCGAATCCCTCACAGAACACTGAAGCTTTCTTT. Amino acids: CASGSNPSQNTEAFF.